This T cell receptor beta chain was profiled in a study of blood T cell repertoires in COVID-19. Study context: The United States, Italy and Spain provided the acute and convalescent COVID-19 samples. T cells, B-cell-depleted T cells, or PBMCs provided the cDNA or gDNA that served as material.

This clone has a handful of counts. Authors' processing steps: Cell counts per sample came from amplifying reference gene primers. Measured with immunoSEQ multiplex PCR; TCRdb has only the in-frame clones, and not every one. V and J calls and clone size are as listed in that table; D and trimming were resolved from the DNA. The sample consists of 250,000 or so clones, 75% to 85% of them appearing once. CDR3 length: 14 amino acids. Germline assignment: CDR1 ENHRY and CDR2 SYGVKD. Trimming removed 4 bases from V and 4 bases from J, with 10 bases in between. This receptor was obtained from a man aged 40-49 years who had recovered from COVID-19. The sequencing sample was made of peripheral blood. The J gene is TRBJ2-2, the V gene TRBV10-3; TRBD1 is a possible D gene (6 bases). The CDR3: CAISAGQTTGELFF. CDR3 coding DNA: TGTGCCATCAGTGCCGGACAGACCACCGGGGAGCTGTTTTTT.